This T cell receptor (beta chain) is from a study of beta chain features in type 1 diabetes. Findings of the study overall: Whether HLA type affects TCRB rearrangement stayed undetermined in the present work. For cells with high TCR expression, cDNA sequencing could yield over-representation. In all four CD4+ subsets, TCRB CDR3 length was significantly, moderately reduced in type 1 diabetes. For patients, the naive, central memory and Treg TCRB repertoires appeared more alike than for healthy donors.

What was sequenced were expressed TCRB transcripts, since all of the isolated RNA had been reverse transcribed. The method was immunoSEQ multiplex PCR; TCRdb's version includes in-frame clones alone and lacks a portion of them. The table lists approximately 170,000 clones, roughly 8% of them singletons. With V trimmed by 4 bases and J by 4 bases, 4 bases remained unmatched. CDR1 is MDHEN and CDR2 is SYDVKM in the germline V gene. The CDR3 runs 14 residues. On this clone: Antigen unknown.

Blood was collected once per donor into heparin, averaging around 120 mL. The sequence derives from a man younger than 35 with type 1 diabetes. The sequenced material came from central memory CD4+ T cells from blood. The chain employs TRBV28 and TRBJ2-7; 10 bases are a match to TRBD1. CDR3 DNA sequence: TGTGCCAGCAGTTCCGGGACAGGGGTATACGAGCAGTACTTC. It specifies CASSSGTGVYEQYF.